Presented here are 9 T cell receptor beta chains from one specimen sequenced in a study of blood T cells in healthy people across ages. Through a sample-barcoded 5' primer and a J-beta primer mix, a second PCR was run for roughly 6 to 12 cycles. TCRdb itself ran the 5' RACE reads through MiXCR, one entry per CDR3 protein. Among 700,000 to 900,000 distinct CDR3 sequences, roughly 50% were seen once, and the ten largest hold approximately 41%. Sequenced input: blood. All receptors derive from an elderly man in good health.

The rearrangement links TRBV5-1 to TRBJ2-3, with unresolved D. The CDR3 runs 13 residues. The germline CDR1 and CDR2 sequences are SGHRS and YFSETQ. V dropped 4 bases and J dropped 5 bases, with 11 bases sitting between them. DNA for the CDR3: TGCGCCAGCAGCGTTGATCTGGGAGATACGCAGTATTTT. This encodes CASSVDLGDTQYF.

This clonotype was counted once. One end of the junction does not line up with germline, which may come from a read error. The CDR3 bases are TGCGCCAGCAGCTTGGGACAGGGAACAGATGCGCAGTATTTT. Translation gives CASSLGQGTDAQYF. This rearrangement joins TRBV5-1 to TRBJ2-3, with 7 bases that match TRBD1. The CDR3 runs to 14 residues. Germline V gives CDR1 SGHRS, CDR2 YFSETQ.

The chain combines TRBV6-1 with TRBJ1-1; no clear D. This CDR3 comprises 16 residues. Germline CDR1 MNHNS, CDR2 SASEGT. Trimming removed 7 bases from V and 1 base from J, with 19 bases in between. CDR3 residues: CASTGNKIGSNTEAFF. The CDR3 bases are TGTGCCAGCACTGGGAATAAAATCGGGTCGAACACTGAAGCTTTCTTT.

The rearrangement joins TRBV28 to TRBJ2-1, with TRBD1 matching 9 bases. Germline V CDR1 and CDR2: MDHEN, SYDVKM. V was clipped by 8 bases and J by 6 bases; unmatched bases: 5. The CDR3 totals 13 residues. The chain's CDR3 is CASGRQGGNEQFF. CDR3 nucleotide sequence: TGTGCCAGCGGACGACAGGGGGGCAATGAGCAGTTCTTC.

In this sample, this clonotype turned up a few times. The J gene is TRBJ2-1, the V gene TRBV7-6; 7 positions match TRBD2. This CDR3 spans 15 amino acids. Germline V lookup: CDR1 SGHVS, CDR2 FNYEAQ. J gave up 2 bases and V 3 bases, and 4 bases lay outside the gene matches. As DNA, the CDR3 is TGTGCCAGCAGCTTGTGGGAGGGAGCCTACAATGAGCAGTTCTTC. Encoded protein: CASSLWEGAYNEQFF.

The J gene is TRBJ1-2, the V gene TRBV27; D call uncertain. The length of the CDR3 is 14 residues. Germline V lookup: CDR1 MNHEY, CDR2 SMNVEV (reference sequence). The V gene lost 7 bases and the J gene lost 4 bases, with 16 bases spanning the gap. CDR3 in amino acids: CASNGPFSIYGYTF. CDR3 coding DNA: TGTGCCAGCAACGGCCCGTTTTCCATCTATGGCTACACCTTC.

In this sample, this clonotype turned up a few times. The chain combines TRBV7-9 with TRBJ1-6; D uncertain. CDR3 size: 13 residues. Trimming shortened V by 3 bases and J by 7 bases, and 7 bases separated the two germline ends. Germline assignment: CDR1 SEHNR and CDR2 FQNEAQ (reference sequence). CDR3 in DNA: TGTGCCAGCAGCTTGCCCGGGAATTCACCCCTCCACTTT. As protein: CASSLPGNSPLHF.

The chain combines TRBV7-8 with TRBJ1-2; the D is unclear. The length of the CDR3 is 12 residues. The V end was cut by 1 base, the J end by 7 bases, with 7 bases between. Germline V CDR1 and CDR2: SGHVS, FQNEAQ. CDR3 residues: CASSLDASGYTF. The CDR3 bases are TGTGCCAGCAGCTTAGACGCTTCTGGCTACACCTTC.

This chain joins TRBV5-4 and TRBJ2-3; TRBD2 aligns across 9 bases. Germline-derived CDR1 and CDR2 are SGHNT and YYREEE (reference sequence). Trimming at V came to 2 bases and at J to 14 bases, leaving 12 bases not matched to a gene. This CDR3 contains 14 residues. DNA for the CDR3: TGTGCCAGCAGCTTTGCGGGAGGGGACAGATACGCGTATTTT. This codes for CASSFAGGDRYAYF.